A selection of T cell receptor beta chains follows, all from one sample in a study of control samples from healthy donors and cancer patients. Method: immunoSEQ multiplex PCR; TCRdb's copy keeps in-frame clones and lacks some. The sample lists 150,000 to 200,000 clones, nearly 90% occurring once. The sample consisted of blood. These TCRs come from a woman in her 50s in good health. The CDR3 runs from the conserved cysteine through the conserved F or W. D genes are given only for firm matches. Clone size, where shown, is once, few, many, or a class for clones that have expanded.

d_call j_call v_call clone_size cdr3_aa cdr3_nt
NA TRBJ1-2 TRBV19 NA CASRGAGPYTF TGTGCCAGTAGAGGAGCAGGCCCCTACACCTTC
NA TRBJ1-1 TRBV24-1 NA CATRVDTEAFF TGTGCCACCAGGGTAGACACTGAAGCTTTCTTT
TRBD1 TRBJ2-7 TRBV11-2 NA CASRQTGGRDEQYF TGTGCCAGCAGACAGACAGGGGGGAGGGACGAGCAGTACTTC
NA TRBJ1-2 TRBV10-3 NA CAISDRGDNGTF TGTGCCATCAGTGACCGGGGGGATAATGGGACCTTC
NA TRBJ1-2 TRBV29-1 NA CSVQGGLGGYTF TGCAGCGTTCAAGGGGGTCTGGGTGGCTACACCTTC
NA TRBJ2-1 TRBV4-3 NA CASSQKRRNNEQFF TGCGCCAGCAGCCAGAAGCGTAGGAACAATGAGCAGTTCTTC
NA TRBJ1-5 TRBV30 NA CAWSVIGPGQPQHF TGTGCCTGGAGTGTGATTGGTCCGGGTCAGCCCCAGCATTTT
NA TRBJ1-1 TRBV2 NA CASMAVGNTEAFF TGTGCCAGCATGGCGGTGGGGAACACTGAAGCTTTCTTT
NA TRBJ1-2 TRBV6-5 NA CASSPRGATYGYTF TGTGCCAGCAGTCCCAGGGGCGCCACCTATGGCTACACCTTC
NA TRBJ1-4 TRBV15 NA CATSRPGAQSEKLFF TGTGCCACCAGCAGGCCAGGGGCGCAAAGTGAAAAACTGTTTTTT
NA TRBJ2-2 TRBV7-9 NA CASQSDTGELFF TGTGCCAGCCAATCAGACACCGGGGAGCTGTTTTTT
TRBD1 TRBJ2-7 TRBV3-1/TRBV3-2 NA CASSSQTGPSSKYF TGTGCCAGCAGCTCCCAGACAGGGCCCTCAAGTAAGTACTTC
TRBD1 TRBJ1-2 TRBV6-5 NA CASSSPWTGEGYTF TGTGCCAGCAGTTCTCCTTGGACAGGGGAAGGCTACACCTTC
TRBD1 TRBJ1-2 TRBV3-1/TRBV3-2 few CASSQDMAGGNGYTF TGTGCCAGCAGCCAAGATATGGCAGGGGGCAATGGCTACACCTTC
TRBD2 TRBJ2-1 TRBV25-1 NA CASSDLGLAGVNEQFF TGTGCCAGCAGTGATCTTGGGCTAGCGGGAGTAAATGAGCAGTTCTTC
NA TRBJ1-1 TRBV5-5 NA CASSLDWQGYTEAFF TGTGCCAGCAGCTTGGATTGGCAGGGATACACTGAAGCTTTCTTT
NA TRBJ1-1 TRBV11-3 NA CASSLFGGNTEAFF TGTGCCAGCAGCTTATTCGGGGGAAACACTGAAGCTTTCTTT
NA TRBJ1-6 TRBV5-4 NA CASRETGANSPLHF TGTGCCAGCAGAGAAACGGGCGCCAATTCACCCCTCCACTTT
TRBD2 TRBJ2-1 TRBV28 NA CASSSIYGLAGGDNEQFF TGTGCCAGCAGTTCTATTTACGGACTAGCGGGAGGGGACAATGAGCAGTTCTTC
NA TRBJ1-4 TRBV3-1/TRBV3-2 NA CASSQELWQSNEKLFF TGTGCCAGCAGCCAAGAACTTTGGCAGAGCAATGAAAAACTGTTTTTT
NA TRBJ2-5 TRBV19 NA CASSIDLGQETQYF TGTGCCAGTAGTATAGACCTCGGACAAGAGACCCAGTACTTC
TRBD1 TRBJ1-2 TRBV7-2 NA CASSLRGGGYTF TGTGCCAGCAGCTTACGAGGGGGCGGCTACACCTTC
TRBD1 TRBJ1-2 TRBV18 NA CASSLGKDRVAPDGYTF TGTGCCAGCTCACTGGGGAAAGACAGGGTCGCACCGGATGGCTACACCTTC
NA TRBJ1-1 TRBV24-1 NA CATSDTYGAFF TGTGCCACCAGTGATACTTATGGAGCTTTCTTT
NA TRBJ2-5 TRBV5-1 NA CASSLSGGGETQYF TGCGCCAGCAGCTTGTCCGGGGGAGGAGAGACCCAGTACTTC
NA TRBJ2-1 TRBV28 NA CASVGSSYNEQFF TGTGCCAGCGTCGGGAGCTCCTACAATGAGCAGTTCTTC
NA TRBJ2-7 TRBV28 NA CASCERRYEQYF TGTGCCAGTTGTGAGAGGCGCTACGAGCAGTACTTC
NA TRBJ2-7 TRBV4-1 NA CASSQDSSYEQYF TGCGCCAGCAGCCAAGACAGCTCCTACGAGCAGTACTTC
NA TRBJ2-1 TRBV28 NA CASSFRRVDYNEQFF TGTGCCAGCAGTTTCCGGCGGGTGGACTACAATGAGCAGTTCTTC
NA TRBJ2-2 TRBV2 NA CASSPGPTTGELFF TGTGCCAGCAGCCCCGGGCCCACCACCGGGGAGCTGTTTTTT
TRBD1 TRBJ2-2 TRBV19 once CASTLRQGTNTGELFF TGTGCCAGTACCCTCCGACAGGGGACGAACACCGGGGAGCTGTTTTTT
NA TRBJ2-7 TRBV27 NA CASKRGEAHYEQYF TGTGCCAGTAAAAGGGGGGAAGCACACTACGAGCAGTACTTC
TRBD2 TRBJ2-2 TRBV11-3 once CASSLGGGSYTGELFF TGTGCCAGCAGCTTAGGGGGGGGGTCCTACACCGGGGAGCTGTTTTTT
TRBD1 TRBJ1-2 TRBV6-2/TRBV6-3 NA CASSYSQIGTARGNGYTF TGTGCCAGCAGTTACTCGCAAATAGGGACAGCACGGGGGAATGGCTACACCTTC
NA TRBJ1-1 TRBV28 NA CASVSTWKNTEAFF TGTGCCAGCGTCTCGACCTGGAAGAACACTGAAGCTTTCTTT
NA TRBJ1-2 TRBV6-2/TRBV6-3 NA CASSTRYGYTF TGTGCCAGCAGTACTCGCTATGGCTACACCTTC
NA TRBJ1-6 TRBV14 NA CASSQGYRNSPLHF TGTGCCAGCAGCCAGGGTTACAGAAATTCACCCCTCCACTTT
TRBD1 TRBJ1-6 TRBV27 NA CASSIPTGGLFNSPLHF TGTGCCAGCAGTATTCCGACAGGGGGTCTGTTTAATTCACCCCTCCACTTT
NA TRBJ2-7 TRBV5-1 once CASSFRGGNEQYF TGCGCCAGCAGCTTCAGGGGCGGTAACGAGCAGTACTTC
TRBD1 TRBJ2-7 TRBV28 NA CASARGTVSSYEQYF TGTGCCAGCGCTAGGGGGACAGTGAGCTCCTACGAGCAGTACTTC
NA TRBJ2-5 TRBV24-1 NA CATSDFSRLGKETQYF TGTGCCACCAGTGATTTCTCGCGGCTGGGCAAAGAGACCCAGTACTTC